These 16 T cell receptor beta chains originate from one sample sequenced in a study of shared clonotypes between healthy human individuals. The data were produced by immunoSEQ multiplex PCR, yet TCRdb's version contains in-frame clones alone and is incomplete. Among a few million clones listed, approximately 93% were seen once. The material sequenced was naive CD4+ T cells from PBMCs. Sample subset: CD45RA+ positively selected. These TCRs come from a man aged 18 to 35 in good health. Some clones in this sample may be carry-over from other donors' samples.

About this clone itself: This CDR3 is also generated by other DNA sequences in the sample. The chain couples TRBV20-1 to TRBJ2-5; D may be TRBD1 (5 bases). Germline V lookup: CDR1 DFQATT, CDR2 SNEGSKA (reference sequence). The CDR3 loop spans 11 amino acids. V was shortened by 4 bases and J by 5 bases, with 8 bases between the two germline ends. This CDR3 reads CSATSGETQYF. The CDR3 region has the DNA TGCAGTGCTACCTCAGGGGAGACCCAGTACTTC.

This chain connects TRBV25-1 to TRBJ2-3, with D uncertain. The V gene's germline CDR1 is MGHDK and CDR2 SYGVNS. This CDR3 has 13 residues. The V end lost 5 bases, the J end lost 5 bases, and 11 bases lay between the germline ends. CDR3 sequence (DNA): TGTGCCAGCAGTCCCCGGACGGGAGATACGCAGTATTTT. Residues: CASSPRTGDTQYF. Complete variable domain (other parts from reference TRBV25-1 and TRBJ2-3): EADIYQTPRYLVIGTGKKITLECSQTMGHDKMYWYQQDPGMELHLIHYSYGVNSTEKGDLSSESTVSRIRTEHFPLTLESARPSHTSQYLCASSPRTGDTQYFGPGTRLTVL.

This chain uses TRBV9 with TRBJ2-1; 10 nucleotides align to TRBD2. Germline V lookup: CDR1 SGDLS, CDR2 YYNGEE. J gave up 0 bases and V 3 bases, and 3 bases lay outside the gene matches. CDR3 length: 16 amino acids. The DNA of the CDR3 is TGTGCCAGCAGCGGTGCTAGCGGGAGCTCCTACAATGAGCAGTTCTTC. It specifies CASSGASGSSYNEQFF.

The chain is built from TRBV20-1 and TRBJ2-1; D is undetermined. Germline V gene data show CDR1 as DFQATT and CDR2 as SNEGSKA (reference sequence). There are 11 residues in the CDR3. The CDR3 coding sequence is TGCACCTCCGCCCGGGACAATGAGCAGTTCTTC. This gives the protein CTSARDNEQFF.

The rearrangement links TRBV5-5 to TRBJ1-1; D gene ambiguous. V dropped 4 bases and J dropped 1 base, with 17 bases sitting between them. Germline CDR1 and CDR2: SGHKS and YYEKEE (reference sequence). The CDR3 is 16 amino acids. The CDR3 nucleotides read TGTGCCAGCAGCCGTAATAGGGTTGAGGGGAACACTGAAGCTTTCTTT. This codes for CASSRNRVEGNTEAFF.

CDR3 in amino acids: CASSPPPGTSYNEQFF. In nucleotides, the CDR3 is TGTGCCAGCTCACCCCCTCCGGGGACCTCCTACAATGAGCAGTTCTTC. The rearrangement links TRBV18 to TRBJ2-1; either TRBD1 or TRBD2 may fit D (5 bases each). The germline gives CDR1 KGHSH, CDR2 LQKENI. The CDR3 consists of 16 residues. The V end lost 3 bases, the J end lost 0 bases, and 12 bases lay between the germline ends.

J is TRBJ1-2 and V is TRBV4-3, with TRBD1 identical over 8 bases. In germline, CDR1 is LGHNA, CDR2 YSLEER. CDR3 length: 15 residues. V gave up 0 bases and J gave up 4 bases; unmatched junction bases: 4. The CDR3 nucleotides are TGCGCCAGCAGCCAAGATAGGGACAGGAGCTATGGCTACACCTTC. Translated, it gives CASSQDRDRSYGYTF.

This clone was counted a few times. This rearrangement joins TRBV2 to TRBJ2-1; maybe TRBD2 (6 bases). V dropped 5 bases and J dropped 2 bases, with 7 bases sitting between them. The germline V gene encodes CDR1 SNHLY and CDR2 FYNNEI. The CDR3 is 13 residues long. This CDR3 reads CASSRLAYNEQFF. For the CDR3, the DNA is TGTGCCAGCAGTAGACTAGCCTACAATGAGCAGTTCTTC.

This rearrangement joins TRBV27 to TRBJ1-5; 9 bases agree with TRBD1. This CDR3 comprises 18 residues. J lost 1 base, V lost 3 bases, and 10 bases had no gene match. Germline lookup yields CDR1 MNHEY and CDR2 SMNVEV (reference sequence). As DNA, the CDR3 is TGTGCCAGCAGTTTGGTACAGGGGGCGCCCGGCAGCAATCAGCCCCAGCATTTT. This codes for CASSLVQGAPGSNQPQHF.

The chain couples TRBV4-1 to TRBJ1-1; D unresolved. The CDR3 spans 15 residues. CDR1 is MGHRA, CDR2 YSYEKL, per germline. V was trimmed by 0 bases and J by 1 base, leaving 9 bases between them. The CDR3 DNA follows: TGCGCCAGCAGCCAAGATCACAGCAGGAACACTGAAGCTTTCTTT. Protein sequence: CASSQDHSRNTEAFF.

This chain uses TRBV6-1 with TRBJ1-5; D gene unclear. The CDR3 spans 13 residues. Germline-derived CDR1 and CDR2 are MNHNS and SASEGT. V dropped 3 bases and J dropped 9 bases, with 12 bases sitting between them. CDR3 sequence (DNA): TGTGCCAGCAGTGAGGGCGGGGTTTGGCCCCAGCATTTT. Its protein is CASSEGGVWPQHF.

The chain couples TRBV7-8 to TRBJ1-1; D unresolved. V lost 4 bases and J 2 bases, leaving 11 bases between the germline ends. Germline CDR1 reads SGHVS; CDR2 reads FQNEAQ. The CDR3 extends over 14 amino acids. CDR3 sequence: CASSSIWENTEAFF. The CDR3 DNA is TGTGCCAGCAGCTCCATTTGGGAAAACACTGAAGCTTTCTTT. The whole variable domain, filled in from reference TRBV7-8 and TRBJ1-1, reads GAGVSQSPRYKVAKRGQDVALRCDPISGHVSLFWYQQALGQGPEFLTYFQNEAQLDKSGLPSDRFFAERPEGSVSTLKIQRTQQEDSAVYLCASSSIWENTEAFFGQGTRLTVV.

V and J are TRBV5-4 and TRBJ2-1; maybe TRBD1 (5 bases). Trimming shortened V by 3 bases and J by 6 bases, and 16 bases separated the two germline ends. Germline V gene lookup returns CDR1 SGHNT and CDR2 YYREEE (reference sequence). The CDR3 runs to 15 residues. The CDR3 region is CASSSLGQGSNEQFF. The CDR3 coding sequence is TGTGCCAGCAGCTCCCTGGGGCAGGGCAGCAATGAGCAGTTCTTC.

Of note for this clone: Other DNA sequences from this sample encode an identical CDR3 as well. The chain couples TRBV5-1 to TRBJ1-1, with D perhaps matching TRBD1 (6 bases). V lost 4 bases and J 5 bases, leaving 15 bases between the germline ends. The CDR3 consists of 14 residues. Germline V gene data show CDR1 as SGHRS and CDR2 as YFSETQ. The CDR3 DNA sequence: TGCGCCAGCAGCGTGTCGAGGGGGGGGACTGAAGCTTTCTTT. Its translation: CASSVSRGGTEAFF.

V gene TRBV7-2 combines with J gene TRBJ2-1; 8 bases align to TRBD1. V was clipped by 5 bases and J by 7 bases; unmatched bases: 1. Germline values: CDR1 SGHTA, CDR2 FQGNSA. The CDR3 consists of 12 residues. The CDR3 bases are TGTGCCAGCAGCCGGGACAGGAATGAGCAGTTCTTC. It specifies CASSRDRNEQFF. The whole variable domain, remainder taken from reference TRBV7-2 and TRBJ2-1, is GAGVSQSPSNKVTEKGKDVELRCDPISGHTALYWYRQSLGQGLEFLIYFQGNSAPDKSGLPSDRFSAERTGGSVSTLTIQRTQQEDSAVYLCASSRDRNEQFFGPGTRLTVL.

The chain links TRBV5-5 to TRBJ1-1, with a weak D call TRBD1 (6 bases). The CDR3 spans 14 residues. Germline values: CDR1 SGHKS, CDR2 YYEKEE (reference sequence). Between the trimmed V and J ends, which lost 4 bases and 4 bases, there was a span of 14 bases. The CDR3 coding sequence is TGTGCCAGCAGCCGGCACCAAGGGGGCACTGAAGCTTTCTTT. Translated, it gives CASSRHQGGTEAFF.